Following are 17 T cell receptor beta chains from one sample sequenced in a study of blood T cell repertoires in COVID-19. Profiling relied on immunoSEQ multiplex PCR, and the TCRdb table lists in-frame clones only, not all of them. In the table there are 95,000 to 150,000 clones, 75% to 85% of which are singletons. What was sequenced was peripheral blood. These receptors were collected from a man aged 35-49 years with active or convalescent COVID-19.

The CDR3 bases are TGCAGCTCCCGTCAGGGGAATGAAGCTTTCTTT. It encodes CSSRQGNEAFF. The V gene is TRBV29-1, the J gene TRBJ1-1; a possible D gene is TRBD1 (6 bases). Germline lookup yields CDR1 SQVTM and CDR2 ANQGSEA. The ends were cut back, 8 bases at V and 7 bases at J, with 14 bases in the middle. There are 11 residues in the CDR3.

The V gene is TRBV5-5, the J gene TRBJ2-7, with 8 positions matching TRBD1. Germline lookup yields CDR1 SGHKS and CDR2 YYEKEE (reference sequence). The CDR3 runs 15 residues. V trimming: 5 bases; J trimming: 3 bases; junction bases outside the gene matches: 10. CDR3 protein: CASSQSWDRIYEQYF. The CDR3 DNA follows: TGTGCCAGCAGTCAAAGTTGGGACAGGATCTACGAGCAGTACTTC.

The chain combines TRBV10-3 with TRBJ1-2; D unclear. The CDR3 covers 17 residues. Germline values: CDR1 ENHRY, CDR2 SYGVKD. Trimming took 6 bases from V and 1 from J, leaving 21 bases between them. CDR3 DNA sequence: TGTGCCATCAGCCCTATTCAGGCAGCCTCTCTTAACTATGGCTACACCTTC. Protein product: CAISPIQAASLNYGYTF.

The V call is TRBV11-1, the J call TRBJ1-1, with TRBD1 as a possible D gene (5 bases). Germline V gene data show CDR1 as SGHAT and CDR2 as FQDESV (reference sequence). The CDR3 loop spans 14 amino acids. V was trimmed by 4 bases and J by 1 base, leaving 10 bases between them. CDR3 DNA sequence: TGTGCCAGCAGCTGGGGCATTGGGAACACTGAAGCTTTCTTT. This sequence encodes CASSWGIGNTEAFF.

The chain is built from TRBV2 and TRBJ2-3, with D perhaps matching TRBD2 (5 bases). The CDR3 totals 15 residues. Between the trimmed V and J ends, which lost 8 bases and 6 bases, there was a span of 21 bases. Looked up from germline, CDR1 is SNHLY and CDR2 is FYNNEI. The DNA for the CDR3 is TGTGCCAGCCAGAGTGATAACAGAGGGTCCGATACGCAGTATTTT. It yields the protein CASQSDNRGSDTQYF.

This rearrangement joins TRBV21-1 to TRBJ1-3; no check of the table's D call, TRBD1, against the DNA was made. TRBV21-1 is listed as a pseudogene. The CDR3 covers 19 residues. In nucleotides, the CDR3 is TGTGCCAGCAGCCCATTCCTATGGACAGGGCCTGTGGCTGGAAACACCATATATTTT. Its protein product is CASSPFLWTGPVAGNTIYF.

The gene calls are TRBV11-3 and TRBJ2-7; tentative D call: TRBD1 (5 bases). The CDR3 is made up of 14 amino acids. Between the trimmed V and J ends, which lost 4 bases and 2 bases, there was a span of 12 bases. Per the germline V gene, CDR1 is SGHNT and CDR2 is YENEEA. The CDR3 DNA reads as TGTGCCAGCAGCTCCAGGGCATACACCTACGAGCAGTACTTC. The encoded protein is CASSSRAYTYEQYF.

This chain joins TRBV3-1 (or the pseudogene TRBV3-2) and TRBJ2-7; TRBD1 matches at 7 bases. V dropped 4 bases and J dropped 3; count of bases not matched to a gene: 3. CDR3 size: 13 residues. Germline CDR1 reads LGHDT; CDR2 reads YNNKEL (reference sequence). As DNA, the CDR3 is TGTGCCAGCAGCCTCGGACAGGACTACGAGCAGTACTTC. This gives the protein CASSLGQDYEQYF.

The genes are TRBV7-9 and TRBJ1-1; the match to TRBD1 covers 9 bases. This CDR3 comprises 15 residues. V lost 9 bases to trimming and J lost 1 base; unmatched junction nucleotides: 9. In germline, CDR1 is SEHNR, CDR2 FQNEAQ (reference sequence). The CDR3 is CASEGTGISNTEAFF. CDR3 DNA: TGTGCCAGTGAGGGGACAGGGATTTCGAACACTGAAGCTTTCTTT.

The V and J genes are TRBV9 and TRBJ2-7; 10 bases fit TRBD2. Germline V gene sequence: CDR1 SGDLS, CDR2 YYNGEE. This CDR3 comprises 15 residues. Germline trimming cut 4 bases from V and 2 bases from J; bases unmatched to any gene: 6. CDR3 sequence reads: CASSKSGRGTYEQYF. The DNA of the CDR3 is TGTGCCAGCAGCAAAAGCGGGAGGGGAACCTACGAGCAGTACTTC.

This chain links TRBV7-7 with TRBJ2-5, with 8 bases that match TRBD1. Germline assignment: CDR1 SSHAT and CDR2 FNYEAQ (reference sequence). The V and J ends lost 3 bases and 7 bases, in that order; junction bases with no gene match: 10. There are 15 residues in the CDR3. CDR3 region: CASSLDRDLDGTQYF. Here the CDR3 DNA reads TGTGCCAGCAGCTTGGACAGGGACCTTGACGGGACCCAGTACTTC.

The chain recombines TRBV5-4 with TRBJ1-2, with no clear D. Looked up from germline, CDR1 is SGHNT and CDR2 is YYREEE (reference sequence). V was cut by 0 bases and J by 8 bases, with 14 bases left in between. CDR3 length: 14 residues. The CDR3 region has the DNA TGTGCCAGCAGCTTGGCCTCCTCCGGGAGAGGCTACACCTTC. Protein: CASSLASSGRGYTF.

Here the CDR3 reads CASRPGAVLVGEQFF. The CDR3 region has the DNA TGTGCCAGCAGACCAGGAGCGGTCCTAGTCGGGGAGCAGTTCTTC. The chain uses TRBV5-5 and TRBJ2-1; a weak D match, TRBD2 (5 bases). CDR1 and CDR2 from the germline V gene are SGHKS and YYEKEE (reference sequence). This CDR3 has 15 residues. V lost 5 bases to trimming and J lost 10 bases, with 22 bases between them.

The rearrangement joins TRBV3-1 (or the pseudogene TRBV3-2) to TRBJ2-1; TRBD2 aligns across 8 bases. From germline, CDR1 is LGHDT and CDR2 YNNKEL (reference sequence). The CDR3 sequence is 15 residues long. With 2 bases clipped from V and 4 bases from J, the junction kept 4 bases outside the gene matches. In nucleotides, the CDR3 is TGTGCCAGCAGCCAACAGGCGGGGGGTTACAATGAGCAGTTCTTC. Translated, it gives CASSQQAGGYNEQFF.

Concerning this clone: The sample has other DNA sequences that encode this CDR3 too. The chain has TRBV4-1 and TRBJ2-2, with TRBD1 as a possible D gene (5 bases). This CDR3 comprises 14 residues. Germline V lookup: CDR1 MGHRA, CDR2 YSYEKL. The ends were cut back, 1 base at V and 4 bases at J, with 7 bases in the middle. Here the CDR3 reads CASSQGTPTGELFF. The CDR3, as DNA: TGCGCCAGCAGCCAAGGGACACCCACCGGGGAGCTGTTTTTT.

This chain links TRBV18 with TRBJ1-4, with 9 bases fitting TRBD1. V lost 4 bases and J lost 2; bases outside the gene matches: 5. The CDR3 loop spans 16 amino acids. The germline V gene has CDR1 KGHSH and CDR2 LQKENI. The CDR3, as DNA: TGTGCCAGCTCACTATCGACAGGGGGGACTAATGAAAAACTGTTTTTT. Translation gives CASSLSTGGTNEKLFF.

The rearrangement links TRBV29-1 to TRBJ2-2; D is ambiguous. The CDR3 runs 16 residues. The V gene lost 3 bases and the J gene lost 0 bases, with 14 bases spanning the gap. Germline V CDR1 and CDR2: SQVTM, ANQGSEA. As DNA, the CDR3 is TGCAGCGTTGATGTTCACAGCCGACCGAACACCGGGGAGCTGTTTTTT. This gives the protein CSVDVHSRPNTGELFF.